One and the same sample provided the 8 T cell receptor beta chains below, sequenced in a study of technical replicates of blood from several donors (dated by TCRdb to the late 2010s). Receptor libraries were prepared by the immunoSEQ multiplex PCR assay. Imported from immuneACCESS, the table was reduced by TCRdb to in-frame sequences with V and J called. These copies leave out some clones; in studies compared against another copy, an unresolved V gene accounts for under half, and the cause of the remainder is not known. The sample yields tens of thousands of clones; roughly 93% were counted once. 0.2% to 0.25% of the sample rests with the top ten. Sample: T cells isolated from PBMCs. These TCRs come from a human donor in good health.

J is TRBJ1-2 and V is TRBV6-4; weak D call: TRBD1 (6 bases). Trimming stripped 2 bases from V and 2 bases from J, with 12 bases between. Germline CDR1 is MRHNA and CDR2 is SNTAGT. The CDR3 contains 15 residues. For the CDR3, the DNA is TGTGCCAGCAGTGACCAGCCAGGGGTGAACTATGGCTACACCTTC. Its translation is CASSDQPGVNYGYTF.

This chain joins TRBV6-6 and TRBJ2-3, with 10 bases that match TRBD2. Germline lookup yields CDR1 MNHNY and CDR2 SVGAGI (reference sequence). The length of the CDR3 is 16 residues. With V trimmed by 9 bases and J by 0 bases, 9 bases remained unmatched. The CDR3 DNA follows: TGTGCCAGGCTCCGGACTAGCGGACCCAGCACAGATACGCAGTATTTT. This encodes CARLRTSGPSTDTQYF.

The genes are TRBV11-3 and TRBJ1-1; D may be TRBD1 (5 bases). The V gene lost 5 bases and the J gene lost 11 bases, with 18 bases spanning the gap. This CDR3 is built from 13 residues. Germline values: CDR1 SGHNT, CDR2 YENEEA. Here the CDR3 DNA reads TGTGCCAGCAGCCCCCTCGGAGGGACGCGGGCTTTCTTT. It is translated as CASSPLGGTRAFF.

The gene calls are TRBV28 and TRBJ2-6, with 9 bases identical to TRBD1. V trimming: 6 bases; J trimming: 1 base; junction bases outside the gene matches: 10. CDR1 is MDHEN, CDR2 SYDVKM, per germline. The CDR3 has 18 residues. Here the CDR3 reads CASRTPGTGISGANVLTF. The CDR3 coding sequence is TGTGCCAGCAGGACTCCGGGGACAGGGATTTCTGGGGCCAACGTCCTGACTTTC. Filled out from reference TRBV28 and TRBJ2-6, the complete variable domain reads DVKVTQSSRYLVKRTGEKVFLECVQDMDHENMFWYRQDPGLGLRLIYFSYDVKMKEKGDIPEGYSVSREKKERFSLILESASTNQTSMYLCASRTPGTGISGANVLTFGAGSRLTVL.

This chain connects TRBV27 to TRBJ2-1; perhaps TRBD2 as D (6 bases). V was cut by 6 bases and J by 7 bases, with 16 bases left in between. This CDR3 contains 14 residues. In germline, CDR1 is MNHEY, CDR2 SMNVEV (reference sequence). This chain's CDR3 is CASRSGLTSNEQFF. The CDR3 coding sequence is TGTGCCAGCAGGAGTGGACTAACCTCGAATGAGCAGTTCTTC.

The count of this clone is one. This chain joins TRBV6-1 and TRBJ1-5; D is unclear. The CDR3 loop spans 13 amino acids. Per the germline V gene, CDR1 is MNHNS and CDR2 is SASEGT. V was shortened by 2 bases and J by 4 bases, with 6 bases between the two germline ends. In DNA form, the CDR3 reads TGTGCCAGCAGTGAACTACAGAATCAGCCCCAGCATTTT. Its translation: CASSELQNQPQHF.

V usage is TRBV5-1 and J usage is TRBJ1-1; 12 bases fit TRBD1. Germline CDR1 and CDR2: SGHRS and YFSETQ. CDR3 size: 17 residues. Trimming took 4 bases from V and 5 from J; bases not matched to a gene: 12. The CDR3 loop is CASSHPFGTGGLTEAFF. CDR3 nucleotides: TGCGCCAGCAGCCACCCATTTGGGACAGGGGGCTTGACTGAAGCTTTCTTT.

The chain combines TRBV5-1 with TRBJ2-1; no firm D call. This CDR3 has 17 residues. V shed 0 bases and J shed 0 bases, with 13 bases lying between them. Germline values: CDR1 SGHRS, CDR2 YFSETQ. CDR3 DNA: TGCGCCAGCAGCTTGGAGGCGGTCCCGAGCTCCTACAATGAGCAGTTCTTC. This sequence encodes CASSLEAVPSSYNEQFF.